This TCR beta chain was recorded in a study of shared clonotypes between healthy human individuals. Germline V gives CDR1 WNHNN, CDR2 SYGVQD (reference sequence). This CDR3 contains 17 residues. V was cut by 3 bases and J by 1 base, with 16 bases left in between. Some clones are missing from TCRdb's copy, which holds only in-frame ones; the method was immunoSEQ multiplex PCR. Altogether roughly 2.6 million clones are present, 90% to 95% being singletons, with the ten largest covering about 0.13%. The gene calls are TRBV10-1 and TRBJ2-1; no clear D. The specimen sequenced was naive CD4+ T cells sorted from blood. The subset is: CD45RA+ positively selected. The TCR was taken from a man between 18 and 35 years old in good health. The CDR3 loop reads CASSEGVGSRSYNEQFF. For the CDR3, the DNA is TGCGCCAGCAGTGAAGGTGTGGGATCTAGGTCCTACAATGAGCAGTTCTTC.